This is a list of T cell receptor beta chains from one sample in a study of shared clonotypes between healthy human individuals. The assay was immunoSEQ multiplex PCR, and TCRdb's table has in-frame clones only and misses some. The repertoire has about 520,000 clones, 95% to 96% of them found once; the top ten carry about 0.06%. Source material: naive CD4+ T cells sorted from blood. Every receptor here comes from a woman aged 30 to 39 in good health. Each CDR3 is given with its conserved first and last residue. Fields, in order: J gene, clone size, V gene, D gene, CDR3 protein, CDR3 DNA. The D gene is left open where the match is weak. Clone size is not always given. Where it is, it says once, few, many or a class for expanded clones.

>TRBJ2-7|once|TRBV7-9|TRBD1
CASSHSGQGLVEQYF
TGTGCCAGCAGCCATTCAGGACAGGGACTGGTCGAGCAGTACTTC
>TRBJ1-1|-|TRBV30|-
CAWSWESNTEAFF
TGTGCCTGGAGTTGGGAGTCGAACACTGAAGCTTTCTTT
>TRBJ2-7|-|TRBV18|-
CASSPPLEGYEQYF
TGTGCCAGCTCACCACCACTAGAGGGCTACGAGCAGTACTTC
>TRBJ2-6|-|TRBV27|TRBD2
CASLAGGPEGANVLTF
TGTGCCAGTCTAGCGGGAGGGCCTGAGGGGGCCAACGTCCTGACTTTC
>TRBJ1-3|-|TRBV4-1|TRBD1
CASSQGTGGNTIYF
TGCGCCAGCAGCCAAGGGACAGGTGGAAACACCATATATTTT
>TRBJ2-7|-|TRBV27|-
CASRRARDGTYEQYF
TGTGCCAGCAGACGAGCGAGGGACGGAACCTACGAGCAGTACTTC
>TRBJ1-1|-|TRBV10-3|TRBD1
CAISASDRGQTEAFF
TGTGCCATCAGTGCCTCGGACAGGGGGCAAACTGAAGCTTTCTTT
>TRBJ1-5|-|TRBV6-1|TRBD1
CATRREQGYQPQHF
TGTGCCACCAGGAGAGAACAGGGGTATCAGCCCCAGCATTTT
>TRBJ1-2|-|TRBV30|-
CAWSNRAVYGYTF
TGTGCCTGGAGTAACAGGGCCGTCTATGGCTACACCTTC
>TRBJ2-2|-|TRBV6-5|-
CASSYEGSTNTGELFF
TGTGCCAGCAGTTACGAAGGCAGTACGAACACCGGGGAGCTGTTTTTT
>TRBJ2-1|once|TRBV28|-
CASRSGVGEQFF
TGTGCCAGCAGATCGGGGGTCGGGGAGCAGTTCTTC
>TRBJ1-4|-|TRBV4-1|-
CASSQGRDPSVKGKLFF
TGCGCCAGCAGCCAAGGCCGGGATCCCTCGGTCAAGGGAAAACTGTTTTTT
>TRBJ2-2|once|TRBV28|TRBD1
CASSWGQGYTGELFF
TGTGCCAGCAGCTGGGGACAGGGGTACACCGGGGAGCTGTTTTTT
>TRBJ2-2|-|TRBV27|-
CASHRAGSNTGELFF
TGTGCCAGCCACCGTGCGGGGTCGAACACCGGGGAGCTGTTTTTT
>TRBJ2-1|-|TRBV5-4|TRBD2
CASTVGLAGVGEQFF
TGTGCCAGCACTGTTGGGCTAGCGGGAGTGGGTGAGCAGTTCTTC
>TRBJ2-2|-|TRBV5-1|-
CASSPTGSTGELFF
TGCGCCAGCAGCCCAACAGGGAGCACCGGGGAGCTGTTTTTT